Listed below are T cell receptor beta chains from one sample, sequenced in a study of regulatory T cells in long-lasting Graves disease. From the multiplex PCR reads, TCRdb called clonotypes with MiXCR, one entry per CDR3 protein. There are 500,000 or so distinct CDR3 sequences in the sample; about 16% occur only once, and 20% to 30% lies in the top ten. These sequences were also reported in another study, on T cells in Graves' hyperthyroidism and ophthalmopathy.

The input for sequencing was peripheral blood mononuclear cells (PBMCs), taken at new diagnosis, from a patient treated with antithyroid drugs. The receptor set was obtained from a woman aged 35-60 years with Graves disease. The CDR3 runs from the conserved cysteine through the conserved F or W. The order of the fields is D gene, J gene, V gene, clone size, CDR3 protein, CDR3 DNA. The D gene is left open where the match is weak. Where a row states a size, it is once, few, many or the class of an expanded clone; other rows omit it.

d_call: -
j_call: TRBJ1-1
v_call: TRBV2
clone_size: many
cdr3_aa: CASSEMRNTEAFF
cdr3_nt: TGTGCCAGCAGTGAAATGAGGAACACTGAAGCTTTCTTT

d_call: TRBD1
j_call: TRBJ1-2
v_call: TRBV29-1
clone_size: many
cdr3_aa: CSVTDRGTNYGYTF
cdr3_nt: TGCAGCGTTACCGACAGGGGAACAAACTATGGCTACACCTTC

d_call: TRBD1
j_call: TRBJ2-1
v_call: TRBV19
clone_size: few
cdr3_aa: CASSPRQGGYNEQFF
cdr3_nt: TGTGCCAGTAGTCCCCGACAGGGCGGGTACAATGAGCAGTTCTTC

d_call: TRBD1
j_call: TRBJ1-5
v_call: TRBV2
clone_size: many
cdr3_aa: CASSQSGTGGDQPQHF
cdr3_nt: TGTGCCAGCTCTCAGTCTGGGACAGGGGGAGATCAGCCCCAGCATTTT

d_call: -
j_call: TRBJ2-7
v_call: TRBV15
clone_size: -
cdr3_aa: CATSNRDKQYF
cdr3_nt: TGTGCCACCAGCAACCGGGACAAGCAGTACTTC

d_call: -
j_call: TRBJ1-1
v_call: TRBV3-1
clone_size: many
cdr3_aa: CASSQYGPNTEAFF
cdr3_nt: TGTGCCAGCAGCCAATATGGCCCGAACACTGAAGCTTTCTTT

d_call: -
j_call: TRBJ1-2
v_call: TRBV18
clone_size: many
cdr3_aa: CASSPPGNYGYTF
cdr3_nt: TGTGCCAGCAGTCCCCCAGGGAACTATGGCTACACCTTC

d_call: -
j_call: TRBJ2-7
v_call: TRBV7-3
clone_size: few
cdr3_aa: CASSFFQGYEQYF
cdr3_nt: TGTGCCAGCAGCTTCTTCCAGGGCTACGAGCAGTACTTC

d_call: -
j_call: TRBJ2-3
v_call: TRBV20-1
clone_size: many
cdr3_aa: CSATTDTQYF
cdr3_nt: TGCAGTGCTACCACAGATACGCAGTATTTT

d_call: -
j_call: TRBJ1-1
v_call: TRBV20-1
clone_size: few
cdr3_aa: CSALTGPNTEASF
cdr3_nt: TGCAGTGCCCTCACAGGGCCCAACACTGAAGCTTCCTTT

d_call: TRBD1
j_call: TRBJ1-4
v_call: TRBV7-2
clone_size: -
cdr3_aa: CASSQGGRSFEKLFF
cdr3_nt: TGTGCCAGCAGCCAGGGGGGGCGCAGTTTCGAAAAACTGTTTTTT

d_call: -
j_call: TRBJ1-5
v_call: TRBV29-1
clone_size: -
cdr3_aa: CSVGVTGGDQPQHF
cdr3_nt: TGCAGCGTTGGGGTGACGGGGGGTGATCAGCCCCAGCATTTT

d_call: -
j_call: TRBJ2-1
v_call: TRBV18
clone_size: many
cdr3_aa: CASSAIGNEQFF
cdr3_nt: TGTGCCAGCTCAGCCATAGGGAATGAGCAGTTCTTC

d_call: -
j_call: TRBJ1-3
v_call: TRBV3-1
clone_size: few
cdr3_aa: CASSALGAYGNTIYF
cdr3_nt: TGTGCCAGCAGCGCTCTGGGGGCATATGGAAACACCATATATTTT

d_call: TRBD1
j_call: TRBJ2-5
v_call: TRBV5-1
clone_size: -
cdr3_aa: CASTPTGGGQETQYF
cdr3_nt: TGCGCCAGCACCCCAACAGGGGGTGGACAAGAGACCCAGTACTTC

d_call: TRBD2
j_call: TRBJ2-5
v_call: TRBV27
clone_size: many
cdr3_aa: CASSRKRGVQETQYF
cdr3_nt: TGTGCCAGCAGTAGGAAGCGGGGTGTACAAGAGACCCAGTACTTC

d_call: -
j_call: TRBJ2-7
v_call: TRBV20-1
clone_size: many
cdr3_aa: CSAGPQEYEQYF
cdr3_nt: TGCAGTGCTGGCCCACAGGAATACGAGCAGTACTTC

d_call: -
j_call: TRBJ2-2
v_call: TRBV10-3
clone_size: few
cdr3_aa: CAIREQGTTGELFF
cdr3_nt: TGTGCCATCAGGGAACAGGGAACCACCGGGGAGCTGTTTTTT

d_call: TRBD2
j_call: TRBJ2-4
v_call: TRBV20-1
clone_size: -
cdr3_aa: CSARDSSGGQKNIQYF
cdr3_nt: TGCAGTGCTAGAGATTCGAGCGGGGGGCAAAAAAACATTCAGTACTTC

d_call: TRBD1
j_call: TRBJ1-2
v_call: TRBV7-9
clone_size: many
cdr3_aa: CASRPGQGGDGYTF
cdr3_nt: TGTGCCAGCAGACCCGGACAGGGGGGGGATGGCTACACCTTC

d_call: -
j_call: TRBJ2-1
v_call: TRBV3-1
clone_size: -
cdr3_aa: CASSSPQERGNEQFF
cdr3_nt: TGTGCCAGCTCCTCTCCCCAAGAACGCGGGAATGAGCAGTTCTTC

d_call: TRBD1
j_call: TRBJ2-5
v_call: TRBV4-1
clone_size: -
cdr3_aa: CASSQVQGAGETQYF
cdr3_nt: TGCGCCAGCAGCCAAGTACAGGGGGCTGGAGAGACCCAGTACTTC

d_call: -
j_call: TRBJ2-1
v_call: TRBV20-1
clone_size: many
cdr3_aa: CSASRGGINEQFF
cdr3_nt: TGCAGTGCCTCTAGGGGGGGAATCAATGAGCAGTTCTTC

d_call: TRBD1
j_call: TRBJ2-7
v_call: TRBV5-1
clone_size: -
cdr3_aa: CASSLVGPGTGSGEQYF
cdr3_nt: TGCGCCAGCAGCTTGGTAGGCCCCGGGACAGGGTCGGGGGAGCAGTACTTC

d_call: TRBD1
j_call: TRBJ1-6
v_call: TRBV5-1
clone_size: -
cdr3_aa: CASSLFLGATGKGSYNSPLHF
cdr3_nt: TGCGCCAGCAGCTTGTTTCTTGGTGCGACAGGGAAGGGTTCCTATAATTCACCCCTCCACTTT